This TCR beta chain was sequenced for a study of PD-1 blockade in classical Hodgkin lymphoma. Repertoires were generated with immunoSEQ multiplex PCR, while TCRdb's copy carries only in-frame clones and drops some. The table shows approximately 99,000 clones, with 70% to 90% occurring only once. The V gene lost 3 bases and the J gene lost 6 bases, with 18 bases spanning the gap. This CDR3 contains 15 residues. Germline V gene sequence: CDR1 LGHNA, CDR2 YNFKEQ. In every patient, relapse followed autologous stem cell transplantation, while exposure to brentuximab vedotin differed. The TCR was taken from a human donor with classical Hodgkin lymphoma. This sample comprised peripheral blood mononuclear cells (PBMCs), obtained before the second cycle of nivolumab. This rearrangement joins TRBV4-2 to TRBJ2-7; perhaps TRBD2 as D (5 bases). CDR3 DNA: TGTGCCAGCAGCCAGGAGGAATCTGGTGCGGTCGAGCAGTACTTC. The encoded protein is CASSQEESGAVEQYF.